The TCR beta chain under discussion was sequenced for a study of blood T cell repertoires in COVID-19. With V trimmed by 3 bases and J by 7 bases, 12 bases remained unmatched. The CDR3 totals 16 residues. The V gene's germline CDR1 is MNHEY and CDR2 SVGAGI. Assay used: immunoSEQ multiplex PCR; TCRdb lists only in-frame clones, some missing. The sample has around 100,000 clones, about 89% seen once. The V and J genes are TRBV6-5 and TRBJ1-2; the match to TRBD1 covers 9 bases. This clonotype was sampled from a man aged 35-49 years with acute or convalescent COVID-19. The sequenced sample was peripheral blood. The DNA for the CDR3 is TGTGCCAGCAGTTATCTGGGAGGACAGGGGAAAAGTGGCTACACCTTC. Encoded protein: CASSYLGGQGKSGYTF.